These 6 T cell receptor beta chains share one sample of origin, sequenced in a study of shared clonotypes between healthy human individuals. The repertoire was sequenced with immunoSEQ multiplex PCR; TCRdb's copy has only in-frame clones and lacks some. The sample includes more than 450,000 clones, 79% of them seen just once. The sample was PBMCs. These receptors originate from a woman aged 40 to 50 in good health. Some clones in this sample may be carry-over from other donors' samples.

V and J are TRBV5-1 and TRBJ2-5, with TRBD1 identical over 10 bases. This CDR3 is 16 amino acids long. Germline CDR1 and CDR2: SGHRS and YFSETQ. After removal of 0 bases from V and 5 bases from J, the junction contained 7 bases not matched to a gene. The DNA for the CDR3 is TGCGCCAGCAGCTTGGCCGGGGACAGGGGATGGGAGACCCAGTACTTC. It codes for CASSLAGDRGWETQYF.

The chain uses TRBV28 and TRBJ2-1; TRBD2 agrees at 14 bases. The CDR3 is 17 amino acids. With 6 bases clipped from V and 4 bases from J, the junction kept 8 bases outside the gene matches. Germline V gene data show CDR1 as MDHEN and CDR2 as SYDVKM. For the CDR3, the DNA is TGTGCCAGCAGGTCGGGACTAGCGGGAGTGGTGTACAATGAGCAGTTCTTC. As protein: CASRSGLAGVVYNEQFF.

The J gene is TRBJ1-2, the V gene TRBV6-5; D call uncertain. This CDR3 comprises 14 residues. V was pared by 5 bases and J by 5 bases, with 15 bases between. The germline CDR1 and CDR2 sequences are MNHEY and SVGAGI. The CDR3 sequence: CASSIRVGWYGYTF. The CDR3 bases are TGTGCCAGCAGTATCCGGGTCGGTTGGTATGGCTACACCTTC.

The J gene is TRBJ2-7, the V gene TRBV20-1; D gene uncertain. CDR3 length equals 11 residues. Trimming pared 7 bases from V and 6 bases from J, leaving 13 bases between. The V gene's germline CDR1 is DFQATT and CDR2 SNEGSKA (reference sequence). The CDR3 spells CSGATVGEQYF. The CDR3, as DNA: TGCAGTGGGGCCACAGTGGGCGAGCAGTACTTC.

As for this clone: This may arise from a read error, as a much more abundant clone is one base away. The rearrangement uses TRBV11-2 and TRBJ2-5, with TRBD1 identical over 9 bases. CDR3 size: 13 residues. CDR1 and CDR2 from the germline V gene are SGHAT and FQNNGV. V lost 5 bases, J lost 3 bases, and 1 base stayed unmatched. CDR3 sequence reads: CASSGQGKETQYF. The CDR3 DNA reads TGTGCCAGCAGCGGACAGGGGAAAGAGACCCAGTACTTC.

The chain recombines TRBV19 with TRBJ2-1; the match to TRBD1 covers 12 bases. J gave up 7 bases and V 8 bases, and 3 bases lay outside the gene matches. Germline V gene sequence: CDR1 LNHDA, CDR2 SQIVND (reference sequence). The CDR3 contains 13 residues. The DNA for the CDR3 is TGTGCCAGTTGGGGACAGGGGGCTAATGAGCAGTTCTTC. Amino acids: CASWGQGANEQFF. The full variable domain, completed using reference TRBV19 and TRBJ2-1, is DGGITQSPKYLFRKEGQNVTLSCEQNLNHDAMYWYRQDPGQGLRLIYYSQIVNDFQKGDIAEGYSVSREKKESFPLTVTSAQKNPTAFYLCASWGQGANEQFFGPGTRLTVL.